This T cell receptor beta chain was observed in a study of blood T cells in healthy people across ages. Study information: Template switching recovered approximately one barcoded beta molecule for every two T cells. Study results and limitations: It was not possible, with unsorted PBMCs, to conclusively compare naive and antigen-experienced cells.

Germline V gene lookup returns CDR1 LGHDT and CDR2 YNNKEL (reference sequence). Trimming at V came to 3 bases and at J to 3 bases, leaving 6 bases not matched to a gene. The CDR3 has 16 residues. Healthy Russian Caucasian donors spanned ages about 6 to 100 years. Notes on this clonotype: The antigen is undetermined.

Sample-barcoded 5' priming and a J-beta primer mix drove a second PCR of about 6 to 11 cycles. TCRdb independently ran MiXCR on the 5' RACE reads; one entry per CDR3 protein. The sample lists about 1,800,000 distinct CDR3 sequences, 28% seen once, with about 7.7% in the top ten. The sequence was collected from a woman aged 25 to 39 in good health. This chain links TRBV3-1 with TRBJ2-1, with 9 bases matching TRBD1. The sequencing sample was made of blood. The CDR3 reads CASSHLDRGDYNEQFF. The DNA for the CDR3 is TGTGCCAGCAGCCATTTGGACAGGGGAGACTACAATGAGCAGTTCTTC.